This T cell receptor (beta chain) was recorded in a study of blood T cell repertoires in COVID-19 (dated by TCRdb to about 2020). With respect to the entire study: Samples from collaborators originated in the United States, Italy and Spain and spanned both the acute and convalescent phases of COVID-19. The material from the prospective study consisted of cDNA or gDNA derived from T cells, B-cell-depleted T cells, or PBMCs. The dataset comprised deeply sampled blood TCRbeta repertoires from subjects exposed to, actively infected with, or recovered from COVID-19. A freely available public database, intended as a resource for researchers studying the immune response to SARS-CoV-2, is where the repertoires were released. Samples were obtained from the ongoing ImmuneRACE study (first 160 participants) and from some 1,300 subjects provided by 6 global collaborators. The sample metadata nearly always contained a de-identified subject ID, COVID-19 status, age in years and sex. Where available, HLA class I and class II types were taken from metadata supplied by the sample provider and were not determined by assay-based typing. Results and caveats for the whole study, not just this receptor: The amount of clinical and demographic metadata varied by source and participant and was provided uncurated.

In the prospective study, participants were roughly 18 to 95 years old, resided in under 30 geographic areas of the United States, and were enrolled through a virtual design. Cohort assignment in the prospective study relied on participant-reported clinical history from a screening survey and a study questionnaire. Recovered participants in ImmuneRACE Cohort 3 were defined as having two consecutive negative NP/OP PCR tests, clearance from a healthcare professional, or resolution of symptoms. In the prospective study, mobile phlebotomists collected whole blood, serum and a nasopharyngeal or oropharyngeal swab from each participant. Over a roughly 2-month period, participants in the prospective study had the option of providing additional blood draws and questionnaires. Prospective study blood samples were shipped either frozen or at room temperature before DNA extraction. The CDR3 runs 14 amino acids, cysteine and phenylalanine included. The read is trimmed to its CDR3 DNA, 42 bases read in frame from base 1. The germline V gene provides CDR1 SGHTA and CDR2 FQGNSA. V drops 1 base and J drops 3 bases, leaving 10 bases in between.

TCRbeta CDR3 regions were amplified from genomic DNA by means of the immunoSEQ Assay, a bias-controlled multiplex PCR. Turning to the authors' computational methods: The number of nucleated cells in each sample was estimated from the amplification of reference gene primers within the assay. Sequence reads were collapsed and filtered to measure the absolute abundance of every unique TCRbeta CDR3 rearrangement. For each sample, productive Simpson clonality was calculated by taking the square root of Simpson's diversity index across productive rearrangements. TCRdb carries this immuneACCESS record with in-frame sequences only. Its versions omit some clonotypes, under half of them owing to an unresolved V gene in the studies checked, with the rest unexplained. D and trimming were read from the DNA, whereas the V and J calls and clone size are those reported in that table. In this sample the table shows about 220,000 clones, 82% of which occur a single time. The ten largest clones capture under 3.5% of the sample.

This clone came up once. Its recognized antigen is unknown. It has no much larger one-base neighbor in the sample; base qualities were not kept. The clonotype originates from a woman aged 55-70 years who had recovered from COVID-19. Sequencing was performed on PBMCs or T cells enriched from blood (not recorded which). The chain couples TRBV7-2 to TRBJ2-7; the D gene identity is not certain. The CDR3 reads CASSLGSSLYEQYF. The nucleotides read TGTGCCAGCAGCTTAGGATCCAGTCTCTACGAGCAGTACTTC. The full variable domain, completed from the reference TRBV7-2 and TRBJ2-7 proteins outside the CDR3, reads GAGVSQSPSNKVTEKGKDVELRCDPISGHTALYWYRQSLGQGLEFLIYFQGNSAPDKSGLPSDRFSAERTGGSVSTLTIQRTQQEDSAVYLCASSLGSSLYEQYFGPGTRLTVT.